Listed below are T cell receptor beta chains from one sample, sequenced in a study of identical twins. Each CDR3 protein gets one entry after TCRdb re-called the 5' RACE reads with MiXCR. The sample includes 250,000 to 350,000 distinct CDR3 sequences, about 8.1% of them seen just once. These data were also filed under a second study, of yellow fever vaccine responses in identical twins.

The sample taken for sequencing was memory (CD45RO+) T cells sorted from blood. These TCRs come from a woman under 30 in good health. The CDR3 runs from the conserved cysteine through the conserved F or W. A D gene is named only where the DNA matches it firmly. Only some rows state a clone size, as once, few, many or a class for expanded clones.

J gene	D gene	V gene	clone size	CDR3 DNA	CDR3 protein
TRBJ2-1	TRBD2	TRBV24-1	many	TGTGCCACCAGTGATACTAGCGGGAGATACCCAATAGAGGAGCAGTTCTTC	CATSDTSGRYPIEEQFF
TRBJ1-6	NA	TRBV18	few	TGTGCCAGCTCACCGGAGGCTCGCTCCTATAATTCACCCCTCCACTTT	CASSPEARSYNSPLHF
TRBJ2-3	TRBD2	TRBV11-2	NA	TGTGCCAGCAGCTTAGTATGGACTAGTAGCACAGATACGCAGTATTTT	CASSLVWTSSTDTQYF
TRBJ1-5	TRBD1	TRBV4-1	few	TGCGCCAGCAGTGAAAGGGACAGAGGTCAGCCCCAGCATTTT	CASSERDRGQPQHF
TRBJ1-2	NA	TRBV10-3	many	TGTGCCATCAGTGGGCAGGGGTCCTCCGATAACTATGGCTACACCTTC	CAISGQGSSDNYGYTF
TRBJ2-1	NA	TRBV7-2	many	TGTGCCAGCAGCTTAAGCAGGAACAATGAGCAGTTCTTC	CASSLSRNNEQFF
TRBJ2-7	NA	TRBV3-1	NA	TGTGCCAGCAGCCAGGAGACTGAGTACGAGCAGTACTTC	CASSQETEYEQYF
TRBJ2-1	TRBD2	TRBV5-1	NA	TGCGCCAGCGGGGGTAGCGGGGGGAGGTCCTACAATGAGCAGTTCTTC	CASGGSGGRSYNEQFF
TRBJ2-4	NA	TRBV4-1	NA	TGCGCCAGCAGCCAACTCGGGGCAGGTCTGGACATTCAGTACTTC	CASSQLGAGLDIQYF
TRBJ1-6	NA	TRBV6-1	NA	TGTGCCAGCAAGGCACCGAGGGATAATTCACCCCTCCACTTT	CASKAPRDNSPLHF
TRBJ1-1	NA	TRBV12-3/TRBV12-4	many	TGTGCCAGCAGCGAGACAGTCGCCACTGAAGCTTTCTTT	CASSETVATEAFF